This T cell receptor beta chain was found in a study of cytomegalovirus exposure and HLA in healthy donors. The CDR3 is 13 amino acids. In germline, CDR1 is SGHTA, CDR2 FQGNSA. V gave up 2 bases and J gave up 5 bases, with 6 bases separating them. Amplification used 60 Vbeta primers and 13 Jbeta primers. The method was immunoSEQ multiplex PCR; TCRdb's version includes in-frame clones alone and lacks a portion of them. The sample records roughly 160,000 clones, 80% to 90% being singletons. This rearrangement joins TRBV7-2 to TRBJ1-4; D ambiguous. This TCR was recovered from a man younger than 30 in good health and CMV-seropositive. The specimen was PBMCs. This CDR3 reads CASSLFGNEKLFF. DNA for the CDR3: TGTGCCAGCAGCTTATTCGGGAATGAAAAACTGTTTTTT.